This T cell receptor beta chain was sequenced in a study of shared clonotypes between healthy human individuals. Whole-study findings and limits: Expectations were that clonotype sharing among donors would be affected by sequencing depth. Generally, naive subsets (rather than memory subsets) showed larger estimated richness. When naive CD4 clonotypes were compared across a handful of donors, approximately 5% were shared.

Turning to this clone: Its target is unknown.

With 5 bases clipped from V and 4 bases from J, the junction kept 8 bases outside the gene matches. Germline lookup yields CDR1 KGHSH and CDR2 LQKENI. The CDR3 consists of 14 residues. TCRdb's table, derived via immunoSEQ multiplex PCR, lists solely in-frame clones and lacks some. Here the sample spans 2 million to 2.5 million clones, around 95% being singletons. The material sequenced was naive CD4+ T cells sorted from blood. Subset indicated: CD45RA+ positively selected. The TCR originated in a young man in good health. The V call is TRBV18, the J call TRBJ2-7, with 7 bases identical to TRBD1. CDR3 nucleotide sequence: TGTGCCAGCTCATCGCCGGGACAGCCGTACGAGCAGTACTTC. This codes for CASSSPGQPYEQYF.